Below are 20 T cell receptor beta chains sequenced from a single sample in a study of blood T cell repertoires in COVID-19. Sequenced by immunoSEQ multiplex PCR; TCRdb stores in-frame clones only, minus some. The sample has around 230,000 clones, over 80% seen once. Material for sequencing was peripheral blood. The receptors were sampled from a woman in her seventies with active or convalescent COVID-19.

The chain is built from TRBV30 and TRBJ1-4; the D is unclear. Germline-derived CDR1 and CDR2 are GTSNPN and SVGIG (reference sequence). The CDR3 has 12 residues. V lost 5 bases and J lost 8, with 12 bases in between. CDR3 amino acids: CAWDLLGEKLFF. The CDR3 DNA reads TGTGCCTGGGACCTCCTCGGGGAAAAACTGTTTTTT.

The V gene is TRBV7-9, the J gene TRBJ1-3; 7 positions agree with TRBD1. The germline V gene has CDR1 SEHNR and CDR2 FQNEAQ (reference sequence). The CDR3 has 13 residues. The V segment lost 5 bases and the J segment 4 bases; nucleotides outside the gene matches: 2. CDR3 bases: TGTGCCAGCAGCGAGGGGGCGGGAAACACCATATATTTT. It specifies CASSEGAGNTIYF.

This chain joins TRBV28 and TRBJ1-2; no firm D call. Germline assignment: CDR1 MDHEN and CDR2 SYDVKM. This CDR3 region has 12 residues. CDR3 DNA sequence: TGTTCATCAGGCTATACTAACTATGGCTACACCTTC. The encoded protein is CSSGYTNYGYTF.

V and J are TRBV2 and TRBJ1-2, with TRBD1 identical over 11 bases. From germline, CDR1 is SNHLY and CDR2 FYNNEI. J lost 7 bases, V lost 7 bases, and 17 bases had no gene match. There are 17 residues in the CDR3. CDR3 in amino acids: CASTDGPYGQGASGYTF. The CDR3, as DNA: TGTGCCAGCACCGATGGGCCTTATGGACAGGGGGCATCTGGCTACACCTTC.

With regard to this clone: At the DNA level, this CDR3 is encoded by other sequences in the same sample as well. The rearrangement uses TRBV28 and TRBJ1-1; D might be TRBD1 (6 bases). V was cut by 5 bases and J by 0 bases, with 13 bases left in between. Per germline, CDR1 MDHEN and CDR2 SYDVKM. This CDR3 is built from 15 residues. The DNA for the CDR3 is TGTGCCAGCAGTCCCCCGACAGGAATGAACACTGAAGCTTTCTTT. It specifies CASSPPTGMNTEAFF.

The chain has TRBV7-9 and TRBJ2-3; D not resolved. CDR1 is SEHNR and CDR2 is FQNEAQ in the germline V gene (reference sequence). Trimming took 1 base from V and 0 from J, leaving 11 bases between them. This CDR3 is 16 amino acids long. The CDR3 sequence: CASSLEAAISTDTQYF. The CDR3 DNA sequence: TGTGCCAGCAGCTTAGAGGCAGCGATCAGCACAGATACGCAGTATTTT.

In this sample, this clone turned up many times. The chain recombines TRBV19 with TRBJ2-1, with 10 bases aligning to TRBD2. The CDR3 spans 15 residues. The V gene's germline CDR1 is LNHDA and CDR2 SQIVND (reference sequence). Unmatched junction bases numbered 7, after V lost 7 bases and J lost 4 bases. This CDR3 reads CASIPSSGSYNEQFF. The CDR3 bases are TGTGCCAGTATCCCCTCTAGCGGGAGTTACAATGAGCAGTTCTTC.

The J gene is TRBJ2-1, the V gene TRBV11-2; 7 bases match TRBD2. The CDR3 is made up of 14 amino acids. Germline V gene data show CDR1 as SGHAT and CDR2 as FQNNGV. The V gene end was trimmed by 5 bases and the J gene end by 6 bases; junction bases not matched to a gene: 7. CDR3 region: CASSVRDYPNEQFF. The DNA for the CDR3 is TGTGCCAGCAGCGTCCGGGACTACCCCAATGAGCAGTTCTTC.

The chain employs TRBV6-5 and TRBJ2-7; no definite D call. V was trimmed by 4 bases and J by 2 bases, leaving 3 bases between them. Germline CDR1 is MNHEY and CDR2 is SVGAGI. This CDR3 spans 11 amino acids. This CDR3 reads CASSSPYEQYF. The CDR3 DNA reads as TGTGCCAGCAGTTCTCCCTACGAGCAGTACTTC.

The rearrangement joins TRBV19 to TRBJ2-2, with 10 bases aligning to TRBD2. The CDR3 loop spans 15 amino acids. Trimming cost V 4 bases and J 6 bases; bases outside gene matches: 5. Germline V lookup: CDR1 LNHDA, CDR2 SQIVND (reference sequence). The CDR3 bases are TGTGCCAGTAGTAGGACTAGCGGTAGTGCCGGGGAGCTGTTTTTT. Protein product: CASSRTSGSAGELFF.

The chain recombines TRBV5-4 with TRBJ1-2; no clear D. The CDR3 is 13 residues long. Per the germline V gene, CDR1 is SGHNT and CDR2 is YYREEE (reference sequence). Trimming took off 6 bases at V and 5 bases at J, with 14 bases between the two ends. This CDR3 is CASNPSPGYGYTF. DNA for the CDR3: TGTGCCAGCAACCCCTCCCCGGGGTATGGCTACACCTTC. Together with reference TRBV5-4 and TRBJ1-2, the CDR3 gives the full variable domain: ETGVTQSPTHLIKTRGQQVTLRCSSQSGHNTVSWYQQALGQGPQFIFQYYREEENGRGNFPPRFSGLQFPNYSSELNVNALELDDSALYLCASNPSPGYGYTFGSGTRLTVV.

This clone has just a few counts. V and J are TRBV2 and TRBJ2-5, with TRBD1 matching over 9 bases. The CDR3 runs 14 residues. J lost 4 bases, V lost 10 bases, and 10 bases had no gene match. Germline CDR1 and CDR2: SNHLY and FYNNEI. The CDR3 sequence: CATSLQGARETQYF. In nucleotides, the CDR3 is TGTGCCACCTCATTACAGGGGGCGAGAGAGACCCAGTACTTC.

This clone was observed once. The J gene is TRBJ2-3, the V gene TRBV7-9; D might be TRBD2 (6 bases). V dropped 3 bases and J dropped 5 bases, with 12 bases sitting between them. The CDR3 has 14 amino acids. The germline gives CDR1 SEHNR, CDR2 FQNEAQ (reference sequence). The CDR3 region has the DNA TGTGCCAGCAGCTTCTGGCGGGGTGGAGATACGCAGTATTTT. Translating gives CASSFWRGGDTQYF.

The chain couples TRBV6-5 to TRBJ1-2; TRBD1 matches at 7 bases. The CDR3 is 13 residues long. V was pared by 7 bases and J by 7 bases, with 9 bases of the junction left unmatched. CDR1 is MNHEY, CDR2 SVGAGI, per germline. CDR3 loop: CASTSGTASGYTF. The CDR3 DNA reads TGTGCCAGCACCTCCGGGACAGCCTCTGGCTACACCTTC.

The DNA for the CDR3 is TGTGCCATCAAGGCGGACATCAATCAGCCCCAGCATTTT. Translation: CAIKADINQPQHF. This sequence joins TRBV10-3 and TRBJ1-5; tentative D call: TRBD1 (5 bases). CDR1 is ENHRY and CDR2 is SYGVKD in the germline V gene. The CDR3 covers 13 residues. With 7 bases removed from V and 3 bases from J, the gap between germline ends came to 10 bases.

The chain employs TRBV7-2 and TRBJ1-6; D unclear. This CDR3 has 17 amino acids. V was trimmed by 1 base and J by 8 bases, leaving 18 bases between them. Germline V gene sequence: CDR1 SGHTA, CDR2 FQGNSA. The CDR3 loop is CASSLVPVRQTYSPLHF. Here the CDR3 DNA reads TGTGCCAGCAGCTTAGTCCCTGTGCGGCAAACGTATTCACCCCTCCACTTT.

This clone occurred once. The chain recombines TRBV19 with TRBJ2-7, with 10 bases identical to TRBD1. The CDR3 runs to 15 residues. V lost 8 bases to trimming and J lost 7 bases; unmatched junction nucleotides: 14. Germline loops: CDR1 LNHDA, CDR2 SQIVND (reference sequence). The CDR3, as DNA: TGTGCCAGTCAACGTAGACAGGGGGCGCAGGGTGAGCAGTACTTC. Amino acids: CASQRRQGAQGEQYF.

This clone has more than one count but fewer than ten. In DNA, the CDR3 is TGTGCCAGCAGCATGCGGACAGTTGGCACAGATACGCAGTATTTT. It is translated as CASSMRTVGTDTQYF. J is TRBJ2-3 and V is TRBV7-2; TRBD1 might be the D (6 bases). The CDR3 spans 15 residues. CDR1 and CDR2 from the germline V gene are SGHTA and FQGNSA. V lost 5 bases to trimming and J lost 1 base, with 13 bases between them.

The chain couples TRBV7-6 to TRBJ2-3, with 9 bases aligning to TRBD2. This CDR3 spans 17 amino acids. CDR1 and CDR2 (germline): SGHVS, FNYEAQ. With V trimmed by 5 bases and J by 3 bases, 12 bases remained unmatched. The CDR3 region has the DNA TGTGCCAGCAGCGTGCGTATTAGCGGGAGTGGAACAGATACGCAGTATTTT. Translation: CASSVRISGSGTDTQYF. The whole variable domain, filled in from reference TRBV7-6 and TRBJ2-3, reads GAGVSQSPRYKVTKRGQDVALRCDPISGHVSLYWYRQALGQGPEFLTYFNYEAQQDKSGLPNDRFSAERPEGSISTLTIQRTEQRDSAMYRCASSVRISGSGTDTQYFGPGTRLTVL.

The CDR3 DNA reads as TGTGCCAGCAACGGGGATAGCAATCAGCCCCAGCATTTT. The encoded protein is CASNGDSNQPQHF. The chain employs TRBV2 and TRBJ1-5; D uncertain. The CDR3 spans 13 residues. Germline CDR1 and CDR2: SNHLY and FYNNEI. V lost 7 bases and J 0 bases, leaving 7 bases between the germline ends.